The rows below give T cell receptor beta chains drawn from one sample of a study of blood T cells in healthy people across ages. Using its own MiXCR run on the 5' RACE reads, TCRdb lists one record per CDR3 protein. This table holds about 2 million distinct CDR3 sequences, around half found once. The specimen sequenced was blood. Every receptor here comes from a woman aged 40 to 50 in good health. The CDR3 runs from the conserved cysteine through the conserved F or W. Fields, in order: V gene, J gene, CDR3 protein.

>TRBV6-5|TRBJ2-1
CASSRTGGWYNEQFF
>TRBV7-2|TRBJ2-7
CASSLMTGPSYEQYF
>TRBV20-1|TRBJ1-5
CSARPGQGRNQPQHF
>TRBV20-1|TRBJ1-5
CSARPSPPVGNQPQHF
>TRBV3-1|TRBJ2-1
CASSPMASDEQFF
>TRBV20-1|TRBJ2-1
CSAKAAGPSSYNEQFF
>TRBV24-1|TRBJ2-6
CAASGTVSGANVLTF
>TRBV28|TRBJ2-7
CASSSVVPGVGEQYF
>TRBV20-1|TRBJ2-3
CSASGAHESRSTTDTQYF
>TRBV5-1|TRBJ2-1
CASSSGSGGYHNEQFF
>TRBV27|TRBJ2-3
CASSTSGLAGVRDTQYF
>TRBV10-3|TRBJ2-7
CAIRDPGTGLCEQYF
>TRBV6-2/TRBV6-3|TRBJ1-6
CASRGQGNNSPLHF